What follows are 7 T cell receptor beta chains derived from one specimen sequenced in a study of blood T cell repertoires in COVID-19. TCRdb's copy holds only in-frame clones and misses some; the assay was immunoSEQ multiplex PCR. The data hold about 83,000 clones, with about nine tenths observed a single time. Sequencing was carried out using peripheral blood. The receptor source for this set is a woman aged 50 to 60 with active or convalescent COVID-19.

About this clone itself: Other DNA sequences in this sample translate to the same CDR3. V is TRBV2 and J is TRBJ1-2, with D possibly TRBD1 on 6 matching bases. Germline lookup yields CDR1 SNHLY and CDR2 FYNNEI. The germline V and J ends were trimmed by 6 bases and 1 base, with 12 bases remaining between them. CDR3 length: 14 amino acids. The CDR3 DNA is TGTGCCAGCAGCGAGGGGGTGCTTAACTATGGCTACACCTTC. This codes for CASSEGVLNYGYTF.

The J gene is TRBJ1-2, the V gene TRBV2; D is possibly TRBD1 (6 bases). The V and J ends lost 8 bases and 5 bases respectively, with 15 bases between them. Germline V CDR1 and CDR2: SNHLY, FYNNEI. The CDR3 covers 13 residues. The CDR3 DNA reads TGTGCCAGCCTCGGGGGGGGCCATTATGGCTACACCTTC. This translates into CASLGGGHYGYTF. The full variable domain, rest sourced from reference TRBV2 and TRBJ1-2, is EPEVTQTPSHQVTQMGQEVILRCVPISNHLYFYWYRQILGQKVEFLVSFYNNEISEKSEIFDDQFSVERPDGSNFTLKIRSTKLEDSAMYFCASLGGGHYGYTFGSGTRLTVV.

CDR3 in DNA: TGTGCCAGCAGTTACTCAGGGACAGGGACTGAAGCTTTCTTT. Translating gives CASSYSGTGTEAFF. V is TRBV6-5 and J is TRBJ1-1; 9 positions match TRBD1. Germline V gene data show CDR1 as MNHEY and CDR2 as SVGAGI. V lost 0 bases, J lost 5 bases, and 1 base stayed unmatched. This CDR3 contains 14 residues.

The rearrangement uses TRBV5-5 and TRBJ1-2; 9 bases agree with TRBD1. CDR1 SGHKS and CDR2 YYEKEE come from the germline V gene (reference sequence). This CDR3 has 14 residues. The trim removed 4 bases at V and 2 bases at J, leaving 3 bases unmatched. CDR3 in DNA: TGTGCCAGCAGCCCGGGACAGGGAAACTATGGCTACACCTTC. It encodes CASSPGQGNYGYTF.

This clone was observed a few times. The rearrangement links TRBV5-4 to TRBJ1-2; 7 bases agree with TRBD1. Trimming at V came to 5 bases and at J to 2 bases, leaving 3 bases not matched to a gene. Germline CDR1 SGHNT, CDR2 YYREEE (reference sequence). The CDR3 loop spans 13 amino acids. CDR3 loop: CASRQTGNYGYTF. CDR3 nucleotides: TGTGCCAGCAGACAGACAGGGAACTATGGCTACACCTTC. Full variable domain (remainder filled in from reference TRBV5-4 and TRBJ1-2): ETGVTQSPTHLIKTRGQQVTLRCSSQSGHNTVSWYQQALGQGPQFIFQYYREEENGRGNFPPRFSGLQFPNYSSELNVNALELDDSALYLCASRQTGNYGYTFGSGTRLTVV.

This clone turned up a few times. This CDR3 is CASSLSPSGGTDTQYF. CDR3 DNA sequence: TGCGCCAGCAGCTTGAGCCCTAGCGGGGGGACAGATACGCAGTATTTT. V gene TRBV5-1 combines with J gene TRBJ2-3, with 11 nucleotides matching TRBD2. Germline-derived CDR1 and CDR2 are SGHRS and YFSETQ. The CDR3 loop spans 16 amino acids. The J segment lost 3 bases and the V segment lost 1 base, leaving 4 bases of the junction unmatched.

This clone appeared a single time. The chain links TRBV27 to TRBJ2-3, with 7 bases matching TRBD2. The CDR3 loop spans 16 amino acids. The ends lost 6 bases at V and 1 base at J; junction bases unmatched: 10. The germline V gene has CDR1 MNHEY and CDR2 SMNVEV (reference sequence). The CDR3 here is CASSPTVAGGTDTQYF. In DNA form, the CDR3 reads TGTGCCAGCAGCCCGACGGTGGCGGGGGGCACAGATACGCAGTATTTT.